The 17 T cell receptor beta chains reported below all come from one sample, sequenced in a study of blood T cell repertoires in COVID-19. The assay was immunoSEQ multiplex PCR, and TCRdb's table has in-frame clones only and misses some. The table lists around 85,000 clones, about 89% of them singletons. Sequenced sample: PBMCs or T cells enriched from blood (not recorded which). These receptors were taken from a woman between 45 and 60 years old with acute COVID-19.

The V and J genes are TRBV2 and TRBJ2-3; TRBD1 is a possible D gene (6 bases). The CDR3 has 15 amino acids. The V end was cut by 4 bases, the J end by 1 base, with 12 bases between. Germline CDR1 is SNHLY and CDR2 is FYNNEI. The CDR3 coding sequence is TGTGCCAGCAGTGCCCCGACAGGAGGCACAGATACGCAGTATTTT. Amino acid sequence: CASSAPTGGTDTQYF. Full variable domain (outside the CDR3, taken from reference TRBV2 and TRBJ2-3): EPEVTQTPSHQVTQMGQEVILRCVPISNHLYFYWYRQILGQKVEFLVSFYNNEISEKSEIFDDQFSVERPDGSNFTLKIRSTKLEDSAMYFCASSAPTGGTDTQYFGPGTRLTVL.

The chain uses TRBV6-2 or TRBV6-3 and TRBJ2-7; possible D gene TRBD2, 5 bases. CDR3 length equals 14 residues. The germline CDR1 and CDR2 sequences are MNHEY and SVGEGT. Trimming pared 5 bases from V and 0 bases from J, leaving 11 bases between. DNA of the CDR3: TGTGCCAGCAGTATCCCACTAGGCTCCTACGAGCAGTACTTC. Protein sequence: CASSIPLGSYEQYF.

This sequence joins TRBV4-2 and TRBJ2-7; the match to TRBD1 covers 11 bases. Trimming removed 0 bases from V and 8 bases from J; junction bases left unmatched: 6. CDR1 LGHNA and CDR2 YNFKEQ come from the germline V gene. There are 15 residues in the CDR3. The CDR3 sequence is CASSQELGQGDKQYF. The CDR3 DNA follows: TGTGCCAGCAGCCAAGAACTGGGACAGGGGGATAAGCAGTACTTC.

The chain couples TRBV11-2 to TRBJ2-1, with TRBD2 as a possible D gene (6 bases). The CDR3 length is 15 residues. V lost 3 bases, J lost 1 base, and 10 bases lay in between. Germline lookup yields CDR1 SGHAT and CDR2 FQNNGV. The CDR3 nucleotides read TGTGCCAGCAGCTTTGGAGGGATTTCCTACAATGAGCAGTTCTTC. Amino acids: CASSFGGISYNEQFF.

This clone was detected only once. The J gene is TRBJ2-7, the V gene TRBV2; D is perhaps TRBD2 (6 bases). This CDR3 has 12 amino acids. Germline V gene data show CDR1 as SNHLY and CDR2 as FYNNEI. Trimming took 7 bases from V and 2 from J, leaving 9 bases between them. CDR3 sequence reads: CASTGGPYEQYF. Written as DNA, the CDR3 is TGTGCCAGCACCGGAGGGCCCTACGAGCAGTACTTC.

The gene calls are TRBV3-1 (or the pseudogene TRBV3-2) and TRBJ2-7, with a possible D match to TRBD1 (6 bases). This CDR3 contains 15 residues. The germline V gene encodes CDR1 LGHDT and CDR2 YNNKEL (reference sequence). V lost 1 base, J lost 0 bases, and 10 bases lay in between. The CDR3 DNA follows: TGTGCCAGCAGCCAAGCCGGACAGATCTCCTACGAGCAGTACTTC. It encodes CASSQAGQISYEQYF.

The rearrangement uses TRBV4-1 and TRBJ2-2; D call uncertain. CDR3 size: 14 residues. CDR1 MGHRA and CDR2 YSYEKL come from the germline V gene. Trimming took 1 base from V and 5 from J, leaving 8 bases between them. The CDR3: CASSQAPETGELFF. The CDR3 DNA follows: TGCGCCAGCAGCCAAGCCCCAGAAACCGGGGAGCTGTTTTTT.

The chain is built from TRBV27 and TRBJ2-1; 9 nucleotides agree with TRBD2. This CDR3 is 17 amino acids long. Germline V gene lookup returns CDR1 MNHEY and CDR2 SMNVEV (reference sequence). V was pared by 6 bases and J by 5 bases, with 14 bases of the junction left unmatched. The CDR3 spells CASSRGPGLAKDNEQFF. CDR3 coding DNA: TGTGCCAGCAGCCGTGGGCCAGGACTAGCGAAGGACAATGAGCAGTTCTTC.

The CDR3: CASSYWGLGAFF. DNA of the CDR3: TGTGCCAGCAGTTACTGGGGGCTCGGGGCTTTCTTT. The genes are TRBV6-2 or TRBV6-3 and TRBJ1-1, with D possibly TRBD1 on 6 matching bases. Germline loops: CDR1 MNHEY, CDR2 SVGEGT. The CDR3 is 12 residues long. Trimming took off 1 base at V and 11 bases at J, with 11 bases between the two ends.

This clone is a singleton in its sample. The chain is built from TRBV6-5 and TRBJ1-2, with D perhaps matching TRBD1 (5 bases). From germline, CDR1 is MNHEY and CDR2 SVGAGI. The CDR3 loop spans 12 amino acids. The V gene lost 0 bases and the J gene lost 8 bases, with 7 bases spanning the gap. The CDR3 spells CASSYSGVGYTF. The CDR3 coding sequence is TGTGCCAGCAGTTACTCAGGGGTGGGCTACACCTTC.

Notes on this clone: The sample holds other DNA sequences that translate to the same CDR3. The chain links TRBV9 to TRBJ1-5; D unclear. V lost 4 bases, J lost 0 bases, and 8 bases lay in between. Per the germline V gene, CDR1 is SGDLS and CDR2 is YYNGEE. The CDR3 runs to 14 residues. In nucleotides, the CDR3 is TGTGCCAGCAGCCCCGGGTATAGCAATCAGCCCCAGCATTTT. It specifies CASSPGYSNQPQHF. Full variable domain (remainder filled in from reference TRBV9 and TRBJ1-5): DSGVTQTPKHLITATGQRVTLRCSPRSGDLSVYWYQQSLDQGLQFLIQYYNGEERAKGNILERFSAQQFPDLHSELNLSSLELGDSALYFCASSPGYSNQPQHFGDGTRLSIL.

This chain joins TRBV9 and TRBJ1-2; tentatively, D is TRBD1 (6 bases). Between the trimmed V and J ends, which lost 3 bases and 6 bases, there was a span of 18 bases. Germline V lookup: CDR1 SGDLS, CDR2 YYNGEE. CDR3 length: 15 residues. Written as DNA, the CDR3 is TGTGCCAGCAGCGGAACAGGGTTTAATATGAATGGCTACACCTTC. It codes for CASSGTGFNMNGYTF.

This clone appeared a single time. This chain connects TRBV7-2 to TRBJ1-2; 7 bases line up with TRBD1. Germline lookup yields CDR1 SGHTA and CDR2 FQGNSA. The V segment lost 0 bases and the J segment 6 bases; nucleotides outside the gene matches: 4. The length of the CDR3 is 14 residues. CDR3 region: CASSLAGGADGYTF. The CDR3 bases are TGTGCCAGCAGCTTAGCAGGGGGCGCGGATGGCTACACCTTC.

The DNA for the CDR3 is TGTGCCAGCAGCCCACGACTAGCGGGAGGAATAACCTTATACAATGAGCAGTTCTTC. Its translation: CASSPRLAGGITLYNEQFF. The chain uses TRBV5-8 and TRBJ2-1, with TRBD2 matching over 13 bases. Germline V gene sequence: CDR1 SGHTS, CDR2 YDEGEE. V shed 4 bases and J 4 bases; nucleotides not matched to a gene: 14. CDR3 length: 19 residues.

The CDR3 reads CASSPGLNTEAFF. The CDR3 nucleotides are TGTGCCAGCAGCCCCGGTTTGAACACTGAAGCTTTCTTT. The chain employs TRBV7-6 and TRBJ1-1; unclear D gene. The CDR3 consists of 13 residues. The germline V gene encodes CDR1 SGHVS and CDR2 FNYEAQ. V was clipped by 5 bases and J by 0 bases, with 7 bases between them.

This chain connects TRBV3-1 (or the pseudogene TRBV3-2) to TRBJ1-2; TRBD1 matches at 7 bases. J lost 7 bases, V lost 0 bases, and 2 bases had no gene match. This CDR3 is 13 amino acids long. Germline V CDR1 and CDR2: LGHDT, YNNKEL (reference sequence). The DNA of the CDR3 is TGTGCCAGCAGCCAAGACCACAGGGGTGGCTACACCTTC. Amino acids: CASSQDHRGGYTF.

This chain connects TRBV11-2 to TRBJ1-6, with a weak D call TRBD1 (6 bases). The CDR3 has 15 amino acids. The germline V and J ends were trimmed by 3 bases and 8 bases, with 14 bases remaining between them. Germline V gene data show CDR1 as SGHAT and CDR2 as FQNNGV. The DNA for the CDR3 is TGTGCCAGCAGCTTTGCAGGGGAAGGGGATTCACCCCTCCACTTT. As protein: CASSFAGEGDSPLHF.